This TCR beta chain comes out of a study of a mutant IDH1 vaccine in newly diagnosed glioma. The time point was: baseline, week 1 (first vaccination visit). Treatment: pre-vaccination baseline after standard-of-care therapy. New astrocytomas of WHO grade 3 or 4 that were IDH1-mutant and ATRX-lost were found in the donors. With regard to this clone: Its antigen is not known.

The study's findings and limits: The study observed vaccine-induced immune responses in more than 80% of patients.

Assay used: immunoSEQ multiplex PCR; TCRdb lists only in-frame clones, some missing. This repertoire shows approximately 35,000 clones, roughly nine tenths found once; its top ten account for around 5%. The CDR3 loop spans 14 amino acids. Germline CDR1 MNHEY, CDR2 SMNVEV (reference sequence). V was shortened by 6 bases and J by 6 bases, with 17 bases between the two germline ends. The chain recombines TRBV27 with TRBJ1-1; weak D call: TRBD1 (5 bases). The sequence was collected from a woman in her thirties or forties with glioma. The specimen was PBMCs, collected from a glioma patient treated with radiotherapy, temozolomide or both. CDR3 in amino acids: CASSTPFRESEAFF. The CDR3 DNA reads TGTGCCAGCAGCACACCGTTCAGGGAATCTGAAGCTTTCTTT.